A single sample is the source of the 25 T cell receptor beta chains below, sequenced in a study of blood T cell repertoires in COVID-19. The repertoire was sequenced with immunoSEQ multiplex PCR; TCRdb's copy has only in-frame clones and lacks some. The profile shows hundreds of thousands of clones, roughly 82% of them singletons. Sequencing input: PBMCs or T cells enriched from blood (not recorded which). The receptors shown here come from a woman aged 50 to 60 who had recovered from COVID-19.

The chain is built from TRBV9 and TRBJ2-2; 14 positions match TRBD2. The germline V gene encodes CDR1 SGDLS and CDR2 YYNGEE. V lost 2 bases to trimming and J lost 0 bases; unmatched junction nucleotides: 3. The CDR3 extends over 18 amino acids. CDR3 sequence (DNA): TGTGCCAGCAGCGTTGGACTAGCGGGAGGAGCGAACACCGGGGAGCTGTTTTTT. It translates to CASSVGLAGGANTGELFF.

The chain uses TRBV7-3 and TRBJ2-1; D uncertain. Trimming took off 5 bases at V and 4 bases at J, with 18 bases between the two ends. The CDR3 contains 16 residues. From germline, CDR1 is SGHTA and CDR2 FQGTGA. CDR3 nucleotide sequence: TGTGCCAGCAGCCCCACCCTAGGCATTCCTTACAATGAGCAGTTCTTC. Translation: CASSPTLGIPYNEQFF.

This clone has just one count. The chain combines TRBV7-9 with TRBJ2-1; 11 positions agree with TRBD1. This CDR3 has 19 residues. The germline CDR1 and CDR2 sequences are SEHNR and FQNEAQ (reference sequence). Germline trimming cut 5 bases from V and 0 bases from J; bases unmatched to any gene: 12. The CDR3 bases are TGTGCCAGCAGCCCCCCCCAGGACAGGGGGCGAAGCTCCTACAATGAGCAGTTCTTC. Its protein product is CASSPPQDRGRSSYNEQFF.

The chain recombines TRBV10-3 with TRBJ1-2; 7 bases line up with TRBD1. CDR3 length: 12 amino acids. The J segment lost 5 bases and the V segment lost 10 bases, leaving 7 bases of the junction unmatched. CDR1 and CDR2 (germline): ENHRY, SYGVKD. The CDR3 here is CATSGQIYGYTF. In nucleotides, the CDR3 is TGTGCCACCTCGGGACAGATTTATGGCTACACCTTC.

This chain joins TRBV5-1 and TRBJ2-5; perhaps TRBD1 as D (6 bases). This CDR3 region has 14 residues. Trimming pared 5 bases from V and 0 bases from J, leaving 11 bases between. The germline gives CDR1 SGHRS, CDR2 YFSETQ. CDR3 amino acids: CASSYNRDQETQYF. The CDR3 DNA reads TGCGCCAGCAGTTACAACAGGGACCAAGAGACCCAGTACTTC. The variable domain in full, completed from reference TRBV5-1 and TRBJ2-5, reads KAGVTQTPRYLIKTRGQQVTLSCSPISGHRSVSWYQQTPGQGLQFLFEYFSETQRNKGNFPGRFSGRQFSNSRSEMNVSTLELGDSALYLCASSYNRDQETQYFGPGTRLLVL.

The chain recombines TRBV18 with TRBJ2-1; 9 bases are a match to TRBD2. This CDR3 has 15 residues. V was clipped by 8 bases and J by 5 bases; unmatched bases: 10. CDR1 and CDR2 (germline): KGHSH, LQKENI. CDR3 bases: TGTGCCAGCCACGGAGGGACTAGCAGAGACAATGAGCAGTTCTTC. It codes for CASHGGTSRDNEQFF.

The chain joins TRBV5-5 to TRBJ2-2; D may be TRBD1 (5 bases). The CDR3 contains 18 residues. Trimming cost V 4 bases and J 3 bases, with 22 bases left between them. CDR1 and CDR2 (germline): SGHKS, YYEKEE (reference sequence). The CDR3 DNA reads TGTGCCAGCAGCCACCGTTTTAAGGGGCCGATGTACACCGGGGAGCTGTTTTTT. Translation gives CASSHRFKGPMYTGELFF.

This rearrangement joins TRBV28 to TRBJ2-5, with a weak D call TRBD2 (6 bases). V lost 7 bases to trimming and J lost 5 bases, with 14 bases between them. The V gene's germline CDR1 is MDHEN and CDR2 SYDVKM. This CDR3 comprises 13 residues. This CDR3 reads CASNHITSETQYF. The CDR3 bases are TGTGCCAGCAACCACATAACTAGCGAGACCCAGTACTTC.

V is TRBV19 and J is TRBJ1-1; D not certain. Between the trimmed V and J ends, which lost 5 bases and 2 bases, there was a span of 9 bases. Per the germline V gene, CDR1 is LNHDA and CDR2 is SQIVND (reference sequence). This CDR3 is built from 13 residues. CDR3 bases: TGTGCCAGTAGTCCCCCGAGAAACACTGAAGCTTTCTTT. Translation gives CASSPPRNTEAFF.

The chain couples TRBV2 to TRBJ1-5, with a weak D call TRBD1 (5 bases). The CDR3 sequence is 15 residues long. The germline V gene encodes CDR1 SNHLY and CDR2 FYNNEI. Between the trimmed V and J ends, which lost 2 bases and 4 bases, there was a span of 12 bases. DNA of the CDR3: TGTGCCAGCAGTGAACAAGGGGTGTTGAATCAGCCCCAGCATTTT. Amino acid sequence: CASSEQGVLNQPQHF.

The chain recombines TRBV27 with TRBJ1-5, with 8 bases fitting TRBD1. V shed 0 bases and J 1 base; nucleotides not matched to a gene: 8. Germline CDR1 MNHEY, CDR2 SMNVEV (reference sequence). The CDR3 totals 18 residues. CDR3 loop: CASSLSVTGEKSNQPQHF. The CDR3 DNA reads TGTGCCAGCAGTTTATCTGTGACAGGGGAGAAGAGCAATCAGCCCCAGCATTTT.

This chain links TRBV7-9 with TRBJ2-7; the match to TRBD2 covers 11 bases. The J segment lost 0 bases and the V segment lost 5 bases, leaving 6 bases of the junction unmatched. The CDR3 is 16 residues long. The germline gives CDR1 SEHNR, CDR2 FQNEAQ (reference sequence). CDR3: CASSGTSGGSSYEQYF. As DNA, the CDR3 is TGTGCCAGCAGCGGAACTAGCGGGGGAAGCTCCTACGAGCAGTACTTC.

The chain joins TRBV3-1 (or the pseudogene TRBV3-2) to TRBJ1-3; D gene unclear. The CDR3 is 14 residues long. Germline loops: CDR1 LGHDT, CDR2 YNNKEL (reference sequence). The V end was cut by 0 bases, the J end by 0 bases, with 3 bases between. The CDR3 DNA is TGTGCCAGCAGCCAAGAGGCCTCTGGAAACACCATATATTTT. Translating gives CASSQEASGNTIYF.

CDR3 nucleotides: TGCGCCAGCAGTCTGACAACCCCGGGACAAGGATCCTTAGGGTATGGCTACACCTTC. Its translation: CASSLTTPGQGSLGYGYTF. This chain joins TRBV23-1 and TRBJ1-2; possible D gene TRBD1, 6 bases. TRBV23-1 is an open reading frame, and its role is uncertain. The CDR3 has 19 residues. V lost 4 bases, J lost 5 bases, and 29 bases lay in between.

The rearrangement joins TRBV21-1 to TRBJ1-5. TRBV21-1 is designated a pseudogene. This CDR3 is 14 amino acids long. In DNA form, the CDR3 reads TGTGCCAGCACCGAGGTCTGGGTAGGTCAGCCCCAGCATTTT. Translated: CASTEVWVGQPQHF.

This clone was recorded a few times. The chain recombines TRBV9 with TRBJ1-2; 8 bases align to TRBD1. From germline, CDR1 is SGDLS and CDR2 YYNGEE. The CDR3 has 15 residues. V trimming: 0 bases; J trimming: 6 bases; junction bases outside the gene matches: 7. CDR3 bases: TGTGCCAGCAGCGTAGCCGGGACAGGCAAACATGGCTACACCTTC. Amino acids: CASSVAGTGKHGYTF.

V is TRBV5-6 and J is TRBJ1-6, with D maybe TRBD1 (5 bases). This CDR3 spans 15 amino acids. Trimming shortened V by 1 base and J by 7 bases, and 12 bases separated the two germline ends. CDR1 is SGHDT and CDR2 is YYEEEE in the germline V gene. The DNA of the CDR3 is TGTGCCAGCAGCTTGCGAAGGGGCAAAAATTCACCCCTCCACTTT. Translation gives CASSLRRGKNSPLHF.

The chain is built from TRBV7-2 and TRBJ2-1; TRBD1 matches at 8 bases. The germline gives CDR1 SGHTA, CDR2 FQGNSA. Unmatched junction bases numbered 5, after V lost 5 bases and J lost 8 bases. The CDR3 covers 13 residues. The CDR3 region is CASSPDRGDEQFF. The CDR3 DNA follows: TGTGCCAGCAGCCCCGACAGGGGAGATGAGCAGTTCTTC.

This clone showed up just a few times. V and J are TRBV6-2 or TRBV6-3 and TRBJ2-7; TRBD2 matches 8 bases. The CDR3 has 13 residues. The V gene's germline CDR1 is MNHEY and CDR2 SVGEGT. The V and J ends lost 6 bases and 6 bases, in that order; junction bases with no gene match: 7. This CDR3 reads CASSSGRGLEQYF. DNA of the CDR3: TGTGCCAGCAGCAGCGGGAGAGGGCTCGAGCAGTACTTC.

The chain uses TRBV7-6 and TRBJ1-4; D may be TRBD1 (6 bases). The germline V gene has CDR1 SGHVS and CDR2 FNYEAQ. The length of the CDR3 is 15 residues. The V gene lost 4 bases and the J gene lost 2 bases, with 11 bases spanning the gap. In DNA, the CDR3 is TGTGCCAGCAGCTCAGGACAGAACACTAATGAAAAACTGTTTTTT. Translated, it gives CASSSGQNTNEKLFF. Based on the CDR3 plus reference TRBV7-6 and TRBJ1-4, the full variable domain is GAGVSQSPRYKVTKRGQDVALRCDPISGHVSLYWYRQALGQGPEFLTYFNYEAQQDKSGLPNDRFSAERPEGSISTLTIQRTEQRDSAMYRCASSSGQNTNEKLFFGSGTQLSVL.

Points on this clone: The junction departs from the called germline gene at one end, perhaps through a read error. The chain couples TRBV7-7 to TRBJ2-5; weak D call: TRBD2 (6 bases). The CDR3 sequence is 15 residues long. Germline V CDR1 and CDR2: SSHAT, FNYEAQ (reference sequence). CDR3 in amino acids: CASSLAGGFQETQYF. Here the CDR3 DNA reads TGTGCTAGCAGCTTAGCAGGAGGGTTCCAAGAGACCCAGTACTTC.

The chain combines TRBV24-1 with TRBJ1-5; a weak D match, TRBD1 (5 bases). The V end was cut by 0 bases, the J end by 5 bases, with 25 bases between. CDR3 length: 20 residues. Germline V gene data show CDR1 as KGHDR and CDR2 as SFDVKD. The CDR3 loop reads CATSDLEGLLLGTLYQPQHF. CDR3 in DNA: TGTGCCACCAGTGATTTGGAGGGACTCCTCCTGGGTACTTTGTATCAGCCCCAGCATTTT.

The chain employs TRBV23-1 and TRBJ1-1; D gene unclear. TRBV23-1 is an ORF, and what it does is uncertain. Trimming pared 0 bases from V and 4 bases from J, leaving 21 bases between. The CDR3 runs 18 residues. CDR3 DNA sequence: TGCGCCAGCAGTCAATCCCCCTGGGAGGAGGGAAAGAGCACTGAAGCTTTCTTT. Its protein is CASSQSPWEEGKSTEAFF.

The V and J genes are TRBV3-1 (or the pseudogene TRBV3-2) and TRBJ1-5; TRBD1 aligns across 7 bases. CDR3 size: 16 residues. V was clipped by 5 bases and J by 2 bases; unmatched bases: 9. From germline, CDR1 is LGHDT and CDR2 YNNKEL (reference sequence). The CDR3 sequence: CASSYNDRAGNQPQHF. DNA for the CDR3: TGTGCCAGCAGCTACAACGACAGGGCTGGCAATCAGCCCCAGCATTTT.

The rearrangement uses TRBV12-5 and TRBJ1-2; 9 nucleotides line up with TRBD1. The germline V gene has CDR1 LGHNT and CDR2 FRNRAP. CDR3 size: 16 residues. Losses at the gene ends were 0 bases for V and 6 bases for J; bases not matched to a gene: 8. The CDR3 region has the DNA TGTGCTAGTGGTTTGGTACGGGACAGGGATAGAAATGGCTACACCTTC. As protein: CASGLVRDRDRNGYTF.